This TCR beta chain comes out of a study of post-analysis software for immune sequencing data. Overall study findings and caveats: There was significantly lower normalized Chao1 diversity in multiple sclerosis patients than in controls. TRBV5-6, TRBV5-1 and TRBV20-1 were among four or five TRBV segments more frequent in patients than controls. F-measure co-clustering was strong for batch-matched samples.

Carried by the TCR beta cDNA libraries were unique molecular identifiers. TCRdb independently ran MiXCR on the PCR reads; one entry per CDR3 protein. In the table there are roughly 670,000 distinct CDR3 sequences, approximately 60% of which are singletons. This CDR3 is 16 amino acids long. The V end lost 2 bases, the J end lost 0 bases, and 11 bases lay between the germline ends. Germline V gives CDR1 SGHRS, CDR2 YFSETQ. Concerning this clonotype itself: Its antigen is as yet unknown.

The specimen was blood. This sequence joins TRBV5-1 and TRBJ2-2; unclear D gene. The sequence was obtained from a girl aged 2 to 10 with multiple sclerosis. The CDR3 spells CASSFKARANTGELFF. The CDR3 nucleotides are TGCGCCAGCAGCTTCAAGGCCAGAGCGAACACCGGGGAGCTGTTTTTT.